This T cell receptor (beta chain) stems from a study of blood T cell repertoires in COVID-19. Overall study: Researchers got acute and convalescent COVID-19 samples from the United States, Italy and Spain. Sample material is recorded as cDNA or gDNA derived from T cells, B-cell-depleted T cells, or PBMCs.

Method: immunoSEQ multiplex PCR; TCRdb's copy keeps in-frame clones and lacks some. The sample has nearly 250,000 clones, about 82% seen once; the top ten hold roughly 2%. From germline, CDR1 is LNHDA and CDR2 SQIVND (reference sequence). The CDR3 is 15 residues long. V dropped 0 bases and J dropped 0 bases, with 9 bases sitting between them. The participants were between roughly 18 and 90 years old and came from about two dozen US areas. The specimen was PBMCs or T cells enriched from blood (not recorded which). J is TRBJ2-7 and V is TRBV19, with D possibly being TRBD2 (5 bases). This receptor was taken from a woman aged 50 to 60 who had recovered from COVID-19. The CDR3 region is CASSIDRGISYEQYF. The CDR3 DNA reads as TGTGCCAGTAGTATAGACCGGGGTATCTCCTACGAGCAGTACTTC.